This T cell receptor beta chain was documented in a study of cytomegalovirus exposure and HLA in healthy donors. This CDR3 region has 15 residues. V shed 1 base, J shed 7 bases, and the junction held 8 bases outside the gene matches. Germline V CDR1 and CDR2: SGHAT, FQNNGV. 60 Vbeta and 13 Jbeta primers were used in PCR. Profiled with immunoSEQ multiplex PCR; TCRdb holds only in-frame clones, not every one. The table has 150,000 to 200,000 clones, about four fifths seen once. The sequencing sample was made of PBMCs. This clonotype originated in a woman between 45 and 65 years old in good health and CMV-seronegative. The genes are TRBV11-2 and TRBJ1-2; 8 positions agree with TRBD1. CDR3 DNA: TGTGCCAGCAGCTTAGGGTCCCAGGGGGCGCGTGGCTACACCTTC. Translated, it gives CASSLGSQGARGYTF.